The rows below give T cell receptor beta chains drawn from one sample of a study of PD-1 blockade in classical Hodgkin lymphoma. Libraries were prepared by immunoSEQ multiplex PCR; TCRdb keeps only in-frame clonotypes and omits some of them. Of about 35,000 clones detected, 76% appear once; the ten largest clones hold around 15%. Here the sequenced sample was peripheral blood mononuclear cells (PBMCs), taken before the second cycle of nivolumab. All receptors come from a human donor with classical Hodgkin lymphoma. Both conserved end residues are part of each CDR3. D genes are given only for firm matches. The size entry is marked missing in some rows and otherwise reads once, few, many or a size class.

>TRBV5-1|TRBJ1-1|NA|NA
CASSLRGGYTEAFF
TGCGCCAGCAGCTTGCGGGGTGGGTACACTGAAGCTTTCTTT
>TRBV7-2|TRBJ1-2|NA|NA
CASTKSSFEFNYGYTF
TGTGCCAGCACCAAATCGTCGTTTGAGTTTAACTATGGCTACACCTTC
>TRBV19|TRBJ1-2|NA|NA
CATTRGWENPYGYTF
TGTGCCACCACCAGGGGTTGGGAAAATCCCTATGGCTACACCTTC
>TRBV6-6|TRBJ1-5|once|NA
CASSGVVMGNQPQHF
TGTGCCAGCAGTGGGGTGGTGATGGGCAATCAGCCCCAGCATTTT
>TRBV2|TRBJ2-3|NA|TRBD1
CASSERFWGGTGEYF
TGTGCCAGCAGTGAAAGGTTCTGGGGCGGGACAGGGGAGTATTTT
>TRBV18|TRBJ2-7|NA|TRBD2
CASSPVPAGGEQYF
TGTGCCAGCTCACCCGTACCGGCCGGGGGGGAGCAGTACTTC
>TRBV9|TRBJ2-7|NA|TRBD2
CASSVGPAGGRHEQYF
TGTGCCAGCAGCGTAGGTCCGGCGGGGGGGCGGCACGAGCAGTACTTC
>TRBV7-8|TRBJ2-5|NA|TRBD1
CASSSPGGRYQETQYF
TGTGCCAGCAGCTCCCCAGGGGGACGGTACCAAGAGACCCAGTACTTC
>TRBV30|TRBJ2-4|NA|NA
CAWSAPGAGGNIQYF
TGTGCCTGGAGTGCCCCCGGGGCCGGAGGAAACATTCAGTACTTC
>TRBV27|TRBJ2-2|NA|NA
CASSPGMGTGELFF
TGTGCCAGCAGTCCGGGTATGGGCACCGGGGAGCTGTTTTTT
>TRBV5-4|TRBJ1-2|few|TRBD1
CASSLETGQGYGYTF
TGTGCCAGCAGCTTGGAGACAGGGCAAGGGTATGGCTACACCTTC
>TRBV4-1|TRBJ1-2|NA|NA
CASSQVQGREGYTF
TGCGCCAGCAGCCAGGTACAGGGAAGAGAGGGCTACACCTTC
>TRBV2|TRBJ2-7|NA|TRBD2
CASSVATSGELYEQYF
TGTGCCAGCAGTGTCGCCACTAGCGGGGAGCTCTACGAGCAGTACTTC
>TRBV5-1|TRBJ1-1|NA|NA
CASSFDSSTEAFF
TGCGCCAGCAGCTTCGACAGTAGCACTGAAGCTTTCTTT
>TRBV5-1|TRBJ2-7|NA|TRBD1
CASSLGPGQIYEQYF
TGCGCCAGCAGCTTGGGCCCGGGACAGATCTACGAGCAGTACTTC
>TRBV6-5|TRBJ2-5|once|NA
CASSYGETQYF
TGTGCCAGCAGTTACGGGGAGACCCAGTACTTC
>TRBV10-3|TRBJ2-7|once|NA
CAISQGGEQYF
TGTGCCATTAGCCAGGGGGGCGAGCAGTACTTC
>TRBV18|TRBJ1-5|once|NA
CASSPPRGVGASNQPQHF
TGTGCCAGCTCACCACCCCGCGGGGTTGGAGCGAGCAATCAGCCCCAGCATTTT
>TRBV7-9|TRBJ1-3|NA|NA
CASRAEGYSGNTIYF
TGTGCCAGCAGAGCTGAGGGGTACTCTGGAAACACCATATATTTT
>TRBV5-1|TRBJ1-2|NA|NA
CASSLGGNGYTF
TGCGCCAGCAGCTTGGGGGGGAATGGCTACACCTTC
>TRBV19|TRBJ1-6|NA|NA
CAVGGSTYNSPLHF
TGTGCCGTGGGGGGAAGCACCTATAATTCACCCCTCCACTTT
>TRBV2|TRBJ2-7|NA|NA
CASRDPSMVDEQYF
TGTGCCAGCAGGGACCCCTCAATGGTCGACGAGCAGTACTTC
>TRBV18|TRBJ1-3|NA|TRBD1
CASSLQGNSGNTIYF
TGTGCCAGCTCGCTACAGGGGAACTCTGGAAACACCATATATTTT
>TRBV15|TRBJ1-1|NA|NA
CATSRDRVNTEAFF
TGTGCCACCAGCAGAGATCGGGTGAACACTGAAGCTTTCTTT
>TRBV6-1|TRBJ2-7|NA|NA
CASSLGGSTYEQYF
TGTGCCAGCAGTTTGGGTGGGTCCACCTACGAGCAGTACTTC
>TRBV6-1|TRBJ2-1|NA|NA
CASSDLQGPMALDVF
TGTGCCAGCAGTGACCTACAGGGTCCGATGGCCCTGGATGTCTTC
>TRBV6-5|TRBJ2-5|NA|TRBD2
CASSYSRGGPQETQYF
TGTGCCAGCAGTTACTCGCGCGGGGGGCCTCAAGAGACCCAGTACTTC
>TRBV30|TRBJ2-1|NA|TRBD2
CAWSDIPLGMWIQTSGGASEQFF
TGTGCCTGGAGTGACATCCCTTTGGGCATGTGGATCCAGACTAGCGGGGGGGCCAGTGAGCAGTTCTTC
>TRBV5-1|TRBJ2-7|NA|NA
CASSLTSVEVEQYF
TGCGCCAGCAGCTTGACCTCTGTTGAAGTCGAGCAGTACTTC
>TRBV10-1|TRBJ2-3|NA|TRBD1
CASSDRTGGDTQYF
TGCGCCAGCAGTGATCGGACAGGAGGAGATACGCAGTATTTT
>TRBV6-5|TRBJ2-4|NA|NA
CASSPTVGDIQYF
TGTGCCAGCAGTCCCACCGTGGGGGACATTCAGTACTTC
>TRBV4-2|TRBJ2-6|few|NA
CASSQDRSSGANVLTF
TGTGCCAGCAGCCAAGACAGATCCTCTGGGGCCAACGTCCTGACTTTC